These T cell receptor beta chains were read from a single sample in a study of Ad26.COV2.S vaccination and SARS-CoV-2 variants. The table came from immunoSEQ multiplex PCR; TCRdb's copy has only in-frame clones and leaves some out. Among hundreds of thousands of clones listed, around 86% were seen once. Sequences were derived from peripheral blood, sampled in a trial of Ad26.COV2.S vaccine versus placebo. The receptor set was obtained from a person between 18 and 60 years old who received the Ad26.COV2.S COVID-19 vaccine or a placebo. CDR3s include the opening cysteine and the closing phenylalanine or tryptophan.

j_call,v_call,cdr3_aa
TRBJ2-7,TRBV19,CASSMTGYEQYF
TRBJ1-5,TRBV7-3,CASSQSGGNQPQHF
TRBJ1-5,TRBV7-9,CASSLQSNQPQHF
TRBJ2-7,TRBV5-1,CASSLGQPTEFKYF
TRBJ1-2,TRBV13,CASSSGPQGARGYTF
TRBJ1-6,TRBV21-1,CASSKGGDPSSLHF
TRBJ1-1,TRBV5-6,CASSFPEMNTEAFF
TRBJ1-1,TRBV18,CASSPLDGVSRVNTEAFF
TRBJ2-3,TRBV6-5,CASSYSYESTDTQYF
TRBJ2-1,TRBV24-1,CATSDSAGGVTKNEQFF
TRBJ1-1,TRBV29-1,CSVKAVLQNTEAFF
TRBJ2-7,TRBV19,CASRDSFYEQYF
TRBJ1-2,TRBV7-9,CASSSPGRVTEGYTF
TRBJ1-1,TRBV2,CASCPDRLNTEAFF
TRBJ1-3,TRBV19,CASSNRASGNTIYF
TRBJ2-2,TRBV7-9,CASSGRGWTNTGELFF
TRBJ2-1,TRBV27,CASSSDRGGNEQFF
TRBJ2-1,TRBV11-1,CASSGDRFGDEQFF
TRBJ1-3,TRBV6-1,CASSEAFRGRIDSGNTIYF
TRBJ1-6,TRBV19,CASSIDGGAPLHF
TRBJ2-3,TRBV11-2,CASRGGRGRYTDTQYF
TRBJ1-2,TRBV5-4,CASSLRGLNYGYTF
TRBJ2-4,TRBV6-6,CASSGQGARIQYF
TRBJ2-3,TRBV6-4,CASSDWNSTSTDTQYF
TRBJ2-7,TRBV12-3/TRBV12-4,CASSLGVDEQYF
TRBJ2-1,TRBV10-3,CAISGRQGNNEQFF
TRBJ2-3,TRBV7-2,CASSPNARGATDTQYF
TRBJ2-1,TRBV4-2,CASSQAASKYNEQFF
TRBJ2-3,TRBV11-2,CASSLGAHGTDTQYF
TRBJ1-2,TRBV4-1,CASSQVSAGEDGYTF
TRBJ2-2,TRBV11-3,CASSPLTGYTGELFF
TRBJ1-3,TRBV5-5,CASSSGTSGGNTIYF
TRBJ1-2,TRBV28,CASSPRDRKRDGYTF
TRBJ2-1,TRBV3-1/TRBV3-2,CASSQDNPLYNEQFF
TRBJ2-5,TRBV27,CASSLGPLETQYF
TRBJ1-2,TRBV9,CASSVQNLGDRLPNYGYTF
TRBJ1-1,TRBV30,CAWSVIRNTEAFF
TRBJ2-1,TRBV2,CASSEQGASHTYNEQFF
TRBJ2-1,TRBV5-4,CASSLGTSGGAGKNNEQFF
TRBJ1-6,TRBV19,CASSRGQDGYNSPLHF
TRBJ1-1,TRBV10-2,CASINAGGYTEAFF
TRBJ1-5,TRBV18,CASSAGEVQPQHF
TRBJ2-7,TRBV9,CASSVDGNRYEQYF
TRBJ2-5,TRBV19,CASSIGQQETQYF
TRBJ1-4,TRBV25-1,CASSVSGGATNEKLFF
TRBJ1-6,TRBV7-9,CASSLGDGIDNSPLHF
TRBJ1-1,TRBV19,CASSMGDRLEDTEAFF
TRBJ2-5,TRBV7-8,CASSLFPRGPLQETQYF
TRBJ2-5,TRBV5-4,CASSYEAGTEETQYF
TRBJ2-5,TRBV2,CASRDDRQETQYF
TRBJ1-2,TRBV9,CASNPGQSDGYTF
TRBJ2-3,TRBV6-5,CASSWDRASTDTQYF
TRBJ2-7,TRBV18,CASSPIGGSHEQYF